Presented here are 10 T cell receptor beta chains from one specimen sequenced in a study of cytomegalovirus exposure and HLA in healthy donors. A multiplex PCR was run with 60 Vbeta primers and 13 Jbeta primers. Clones were sequenced by immunoSEQ multiplex PCR, and TCRdb holds only the in-frame ones, with some missing. The sample consists of some 67,000 clones, roughly 75% of them appearing once. Sequenced: PBMCs. The receptors originated from a man in his 60s in good health and CMV-seropositive.

V gene TRBV27 combines with J gene TRBJ1-4; 9 positions agree with TRBD1. The CDR3 totals 15 residues. Germline V gene sequence: CDR1 MNHEY, CDR2 SMNVEV (reference sequence). J was trimmed by 5 bases and V by 6 bases; bases with no gene match: 7. The CDR3 here is CASRDAGTGNEKLFF. The CDR3, as DNA: TGTGCCAGCAGGGATGCCGGGACAGGGAATGAAAAACTGTTTTTT.

This clone was seen a few times. CDR3 sequence (DNA): TGTGCCAGTAGTATAGGACTAGCTTACAATGAGCAGTTCTTC. Its translation: CASSIGLAYNEQFF. The rearrangement uses TRBV19 and TRBJ2-1, with 7 bases identical to TRBD2. The J segment lost 4 bases and the V segment lost 1 base, leaving 1 base of the junction unmatched. This CDR3 is 14 amino acids long. Germline V gene sequence: CDR1 LNHDA, CDR2 SQIVND (reference sequence). The whole variable domain, remainder taken from reference TRBV19 and TRBJ2-1, is DGGITQSPKYLFRKEGQNVTLSCEQNLNHDAMYWYRQDPGQGLRLIYYSQIVNDFQKGDIAEGYSVSREKKESFPLTVTSAQKNPTAFYLCASSIGLAYNEQFFGPGTRLTVL.

This chain uses TRBV7-6 with TRBJ2-5; no definite D call. The germline V and J ends were trimmed by 4 bases and 2 bases, with 5 bases remaining between them. In germline, CDR1 is SGHVS, CDR2 FNYEAQ. CDR3 length: 12 residues. CDR3 coding DNA: TGTGCCAGCAGCTCCCATCAAGAGACCCAGTACTTC. Protein product: CASSSHQETQYF.

The chain joins TRBV13 to TRBJ2-4; D is undetermined. Germline CDR1 PRHDT, CDR2 FYEKMQ (reference sequence). This CDR3 has 12 residues. V gave up 4 bases and J gave up 11 bases, with 12 bases separating them. The CDR3 region has the DNA TGTGCCAGCAGCTCGCGAGGTGGCGTTCAGTACTTC. Translating it yields CASSSRGGVQYF.

This rearrangement joins TRBV6-1 to TRBJ1-4, with D possibly matching TRBD1 (5 bases). V shed 1 base and J shed 3 bases, with 18 bases lying between them. CDR3 length: 18 amino acids. Germline CDR1 MNHNS, CDR2 SASEGT. This CDR3 is CASSEVFSHLGANEKLFF. The CDR3, as DNA: TGTGCCAGCAGTGAAGTTTTCTCCCATCTAGGGGCTAATGAAAAACTGTTTTTT.

The CDR3 bases are TGTGCCAGCAGCCACCCCAGGAGGGGTGAGCAGTACTTC. It codes for CASSHPRRGEQYF. The V gene is TRBV11-3, the J gene TRBJ2-5; D possibly corresponds to TRBD2 (6 bases). Germline assignment: CDR1 SGHNT and CDR2 YENEEA. CDR3 size: 13 residues. The V and J ends lost 5 bases and 11 bases respectively, with 18 bases between them.

The V call is TRBV11-2, the J call TRBJ1-2; D might be TRBD1 (5 bases). V gave up 2 bases and J gave up 3 bases, with 10 bases separating them. CDR3 size: 14 residues. Germline CDR1 SGHAT, CDR2 FQNNGV. In DNA form, the CDR3 reads TGTGCCAGCAGCTTATCCCAGGGTTACTATGGCTACACCTTC. Translation gives CASSLSQGYYGYTF. Variable domain in full (rest from reference TRBV11-2 and TRBJ1-2): EAGVAQSPRYKIIEKRQSVAFWCNPISGHATLYWYQQILGQGPKLLIQFQNNGVVDDSQLPKDRFSAERLKGVDSTLKIQPAKLEDSAVYLCASSLSQGYYGYTFGSGTRLTVV.

Only a few counts were recorded for this clone. V and J are TRBV5-1 and TRBJ2-7; tentative D call: TRBD2 (6 bases). This CDR3 comprises 14 residues. The ends were cut back, 4 bases at V and 3 bases at J, with 14 bases in the middle. Germline-derived CDR1 and CDR2 are SGHRS and YFSETQ. The CDR3 coding sequence is TGCGCCAGCAGCCCTGGGGGGAGCCTCTACGAGCAGTACTTC. It is translated as CASSPGGSLYEQYF.

The genes are TRBV5-1 and TRBJ2-5, with D possibly being TRBD2 (7 bases). Germline CDR1 SGHRS, CDR2 YFSETQ. The V end was cut by 2 bases, the J end by 5 bases, with 22 bases between. The CDR3 is made up of 17 amino acids. CDR3: CASSLGHREGVKETQYF. The CDR3 bases are TGCGCCAGCAGCTTAGGACACAGGGAGGGTGTGAAGGAGACCCAGTACTTC.

This clone was recorded a few times. The chain links TRBV5-1 to TRBJ2-1; TRBD2 aligns across 9 bases. The J segment lost 10 bases and the V segment lost 6 bases, leaving 11 bases of the junction unmatched. The CDR3 is made up of 14 amino acids. Germline assignment: CDR1 SGHRS and CDR2 YFSETQ. The DNA of the CDR3 is TGCGCCAGCACCGCGGGACTAGCATTAGAGGAGCAGTTCTTC. Residues: CASTAGLALEEQFF. Drawing the rest from reference TRBV5-1 and TRBJ2-1, the complete variable domain is KAGVTQTPRYLIKTRGQQVTLSCSPISGHRSVSWYQQTPGQGLQFLFEYFSETQRNKGNFPGRFSGRQFSNSRSEMNVSTLELGDSALYLCASTAGLALEEQFFGPGTRLTVL.